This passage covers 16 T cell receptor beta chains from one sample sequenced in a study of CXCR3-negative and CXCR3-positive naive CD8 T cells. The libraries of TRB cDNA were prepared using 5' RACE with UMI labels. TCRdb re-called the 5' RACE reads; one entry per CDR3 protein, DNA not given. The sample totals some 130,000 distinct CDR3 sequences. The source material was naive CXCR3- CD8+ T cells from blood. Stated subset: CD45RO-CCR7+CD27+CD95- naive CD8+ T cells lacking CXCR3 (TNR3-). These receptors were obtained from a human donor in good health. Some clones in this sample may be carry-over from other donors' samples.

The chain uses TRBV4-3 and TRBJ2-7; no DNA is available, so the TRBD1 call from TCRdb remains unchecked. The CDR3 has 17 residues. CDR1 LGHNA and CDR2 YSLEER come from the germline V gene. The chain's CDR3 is CASSQERGGTRVYEQYF.

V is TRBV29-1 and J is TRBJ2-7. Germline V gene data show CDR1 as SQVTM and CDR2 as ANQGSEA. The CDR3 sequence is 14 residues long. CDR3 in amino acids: CSVVWTEYSYEQYF.

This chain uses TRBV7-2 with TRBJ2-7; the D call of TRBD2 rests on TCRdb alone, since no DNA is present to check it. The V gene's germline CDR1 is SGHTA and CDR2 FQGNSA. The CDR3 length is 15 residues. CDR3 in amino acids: CASSLATGTRNEQYF.

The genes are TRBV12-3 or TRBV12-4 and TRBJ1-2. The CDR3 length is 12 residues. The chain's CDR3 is CASSLAHYGYTF.

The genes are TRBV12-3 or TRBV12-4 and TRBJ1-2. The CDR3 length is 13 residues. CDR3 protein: CASSFLSNYGYTF.

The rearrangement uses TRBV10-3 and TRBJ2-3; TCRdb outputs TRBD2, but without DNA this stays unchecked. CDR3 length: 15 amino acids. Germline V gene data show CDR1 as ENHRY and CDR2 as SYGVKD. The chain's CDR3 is CAIIAGSGNTDTQYF.

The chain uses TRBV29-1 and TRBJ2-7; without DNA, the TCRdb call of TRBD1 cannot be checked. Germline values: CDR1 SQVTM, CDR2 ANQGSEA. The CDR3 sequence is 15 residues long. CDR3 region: CSVIHRDPSSYEQYF.

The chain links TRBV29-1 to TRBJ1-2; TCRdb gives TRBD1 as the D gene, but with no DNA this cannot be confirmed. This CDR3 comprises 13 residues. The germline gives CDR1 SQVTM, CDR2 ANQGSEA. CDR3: CSARTGGATGYTF. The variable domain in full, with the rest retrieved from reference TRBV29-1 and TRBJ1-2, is SAVISQKPSRDICQRGTSLTIQCQVDSQVTMMFWYRQQPGQSLTLIATANQGSEATYESGFVIDKFPISRPNLTFSTLTVSNMSPEDSSIYLCSARTGGATGYTFGSGTRLTVV.

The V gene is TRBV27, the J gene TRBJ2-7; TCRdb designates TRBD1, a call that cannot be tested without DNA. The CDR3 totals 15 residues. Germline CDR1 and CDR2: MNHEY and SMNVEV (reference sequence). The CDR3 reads CASSSPGQGTYEQYF.

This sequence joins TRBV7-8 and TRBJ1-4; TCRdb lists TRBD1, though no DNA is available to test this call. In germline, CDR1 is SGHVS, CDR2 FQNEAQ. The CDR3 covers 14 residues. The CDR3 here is CASTTDRVDEKLFF. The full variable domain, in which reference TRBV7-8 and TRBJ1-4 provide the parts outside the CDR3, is GAGVSQSPRYKVAKRGQDVALRCDPISGHVSLFWYQQALGQGPEFLTYFQNEAQLDKSGLPSDRFFAERPEGSVSTLKIQRTQQEDSAVYLCASTTDRVDEKLFFGSGTQLSVL.

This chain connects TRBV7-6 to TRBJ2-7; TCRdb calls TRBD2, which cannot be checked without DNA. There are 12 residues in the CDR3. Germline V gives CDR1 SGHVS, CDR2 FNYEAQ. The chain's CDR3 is CASSSKGHEQYF.

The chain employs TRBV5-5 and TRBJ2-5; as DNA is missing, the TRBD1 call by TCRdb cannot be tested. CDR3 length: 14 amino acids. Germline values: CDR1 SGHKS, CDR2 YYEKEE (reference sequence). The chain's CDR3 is CASSLFWGQGTQYF.

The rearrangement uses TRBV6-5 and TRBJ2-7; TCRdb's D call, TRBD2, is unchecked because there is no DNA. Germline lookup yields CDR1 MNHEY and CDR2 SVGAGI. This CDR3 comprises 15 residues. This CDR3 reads CASSYGLAGFDEQYF.

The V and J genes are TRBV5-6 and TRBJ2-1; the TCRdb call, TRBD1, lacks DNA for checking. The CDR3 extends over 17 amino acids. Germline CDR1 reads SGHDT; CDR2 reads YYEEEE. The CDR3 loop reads CASSYRERGLSYNEQFF.

The CDR3 here is CSVDTSGGGYEQYF. This chain uses TRBV29-1 with TRBJ2-7; the TCRdb D gene call, TRBD2, has no DNA to confirm it. CDR3 length: 14 amino acids. Germline CDR1 is SQVTM and CDR2 is ANQGSEA.

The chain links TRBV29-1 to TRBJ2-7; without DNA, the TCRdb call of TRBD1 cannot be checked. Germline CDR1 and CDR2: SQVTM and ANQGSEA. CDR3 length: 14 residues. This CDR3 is CSVGEGAWSYEQYF.